This T cell receptor beta chain was sequenced for a study of T-cell reconstitution after alpha-beta-depleted transplantation in children. Study findings and constraints: When one year had passed after transplant, most T-cell counts and diversity came from newly produced T cells. Surviving recipient cells, namely T cells and thymic progenitors, were the source of high day-60 TCRbeta diversity in some patients.

This clonotype has ten or more counts. Its antigen remains unidentified. There are 16 residues in the CDR3. V lost 0 bases, J lost 4 bases, and 16 bases lay in between. CDR1 is SGDLS, CDR2 YYNGEE, per germline. The authors prepared the TCRbeta library with unique molecular identifiers. TCRdb redid the calling of the PCR reads with MiXCR, one entry per CDR3 protein. This sample has approximately 800,000 distinct CDR3 sequences, with under 20% found just once. The chain uses TRBV9 and TRBJ1-2; the D gene is possibly TRBD1 (5 bases). The material was PBMCs, mostly from graft donor cells, obtained 360 days after TCRalphabeta/CD19-depleted stem cell transplant. The TCR originated in a male patient under 18 who had a stem cell transplant for acute lymphoblastic leukemia, so the T cells may come from the graft donor. CDR3 bases: TGTGCCAGCAGCGTAGGTAGACAGCTGCATGGCTATGGCTACACCTTC. It is translated as CASSVGRQLHGYGYTF.